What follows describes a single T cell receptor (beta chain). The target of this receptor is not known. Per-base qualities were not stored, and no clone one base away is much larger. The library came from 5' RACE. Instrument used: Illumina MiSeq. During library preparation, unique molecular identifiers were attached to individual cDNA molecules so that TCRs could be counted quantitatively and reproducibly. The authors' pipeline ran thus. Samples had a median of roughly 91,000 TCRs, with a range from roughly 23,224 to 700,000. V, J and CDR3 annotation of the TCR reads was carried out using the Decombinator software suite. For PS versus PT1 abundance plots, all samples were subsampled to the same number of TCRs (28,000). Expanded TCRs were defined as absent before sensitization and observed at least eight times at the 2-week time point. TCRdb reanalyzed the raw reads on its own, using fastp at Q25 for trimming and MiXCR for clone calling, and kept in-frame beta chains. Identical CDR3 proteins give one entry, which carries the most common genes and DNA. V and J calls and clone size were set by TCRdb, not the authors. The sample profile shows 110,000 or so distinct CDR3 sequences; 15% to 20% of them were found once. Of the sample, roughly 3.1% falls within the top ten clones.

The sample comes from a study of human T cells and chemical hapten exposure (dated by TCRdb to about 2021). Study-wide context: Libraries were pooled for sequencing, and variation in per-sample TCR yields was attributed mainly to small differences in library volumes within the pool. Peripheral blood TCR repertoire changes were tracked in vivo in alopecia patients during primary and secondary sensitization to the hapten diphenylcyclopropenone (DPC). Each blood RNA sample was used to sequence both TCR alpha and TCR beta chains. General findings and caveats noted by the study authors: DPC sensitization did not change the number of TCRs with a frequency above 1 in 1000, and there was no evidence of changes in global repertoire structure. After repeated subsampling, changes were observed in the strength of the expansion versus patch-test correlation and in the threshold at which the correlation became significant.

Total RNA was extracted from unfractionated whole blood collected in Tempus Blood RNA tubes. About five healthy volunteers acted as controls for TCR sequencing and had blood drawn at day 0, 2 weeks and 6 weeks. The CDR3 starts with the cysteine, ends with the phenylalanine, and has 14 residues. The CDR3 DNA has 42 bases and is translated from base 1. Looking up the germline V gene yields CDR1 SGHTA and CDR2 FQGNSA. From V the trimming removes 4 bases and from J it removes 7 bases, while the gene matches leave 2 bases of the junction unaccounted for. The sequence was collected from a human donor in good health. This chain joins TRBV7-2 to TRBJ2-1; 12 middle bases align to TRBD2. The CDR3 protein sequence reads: CASSYGTSGNEQFF. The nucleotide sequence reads TGTGCCAGCAGCTATGGGACTAGCGGGAATGAGCAGTTCTTC. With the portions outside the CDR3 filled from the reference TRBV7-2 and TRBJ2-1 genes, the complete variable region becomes GAGVSQSPSNKVTEKGKDVELRCDPISGHTALYWYRQSLGQGLEFLIYFQGNSAPDKSGLPSDRFSAERTGGSVSTLTIQRTQQEDSAVYLCASSYGTSGNEQFFGPGTRLTVL.